Below, one TCR beta chain is given with its context. Its antigen is as yet unknown. Clones were sequenced by immunoSEQ multiplex PCR, and TCRdb holds only the in-frame ones, with some missing. The sample has over 1.4 million clones, roughly 96% seen once. The data were obtained in a study of shared clonotypes between healthy human individuals. Study-wide findings and caveats: Shared clonotypes across all four donors exceeded non-shared ones in generation probability. Across subsets, estimated richness was generally greater for naive than for memory populations.

This clonotype was sampled from a man aged 30 to 45 in good health. Sample: naive CD4+ T cells sorted from blood. The subset: CD45RA+ positively selected.

The CDR3 reads CASSHRQGPDTQYF. The CDR3 DNA follows: TGTGCCAGCAGCCATCGACAGGGCCCAGATACGCAGTATTTT. The gene calls are TRBV5-4 and TRBJ2-3; 7 bases are shared with TRBD1. Germline V gene data show CDR1 as SGHNT and CDR2 as YYREEE (reference sequence). The CDR3 consists of 14 residues. J gave up 4 bases and V 4 bases, and 6 bases lay outside the gene matches.